Only a few counts were recorded for the clone carrying this TCR beta chain. The antigen remains undetermined. This sample stems from a study of vaccination and CD4 T cells after COVID-19. Background on the study: Investigators drew the post-COVID samples a median roughly 96 days after diagnosis, with a range of 35 to 161.

Oncomine TCR Beta short-read sequencing was applied to DNA from cultured CD4+ T cells. A single record per CDR3 protein comes from TCRdb applying MiXCR to the PCR reads. The sample carries over 13,000 distinct CDR3 sequences, around 55% recorded once. Specified treatment: roughly 10-day PBMC culture with coronavirus spike peptide pools or control peptides (ViraFEST assay). With fresh IL-2 medium, half the medium was replaced on days 3 and 7. Overall study results and limits: SARS-CoV-2-reactive clonotype medians increased from roughly 21 to 40, not significantly. In convalescent patients, a median about 89% of reactive clones appeared only post-vaccination.

Germline-derived CDR1 and CDR2 are MNHEY and SVGEGT. The V gene lost 1 base and the J gene lost 2 bases, with 2 bases spanning the gap. The CDR3 runs 12 residues. Sequences were derived from CD4+ T cells from blood, cultured in vitro, sampled before SARS-CoV-2 vaccination. V gene TRBV6-2 or TRBV6-3 combines with J gene TRBJ1-1; D gene uncertain. The receptor was isolated from a human donor who had recovered from COVID-19. CDR3 coding DNA: TGTGCCAGCAGTTACTACAACACTGAAGCTTTCTTT. This translates into CASSYYNTEAFF.